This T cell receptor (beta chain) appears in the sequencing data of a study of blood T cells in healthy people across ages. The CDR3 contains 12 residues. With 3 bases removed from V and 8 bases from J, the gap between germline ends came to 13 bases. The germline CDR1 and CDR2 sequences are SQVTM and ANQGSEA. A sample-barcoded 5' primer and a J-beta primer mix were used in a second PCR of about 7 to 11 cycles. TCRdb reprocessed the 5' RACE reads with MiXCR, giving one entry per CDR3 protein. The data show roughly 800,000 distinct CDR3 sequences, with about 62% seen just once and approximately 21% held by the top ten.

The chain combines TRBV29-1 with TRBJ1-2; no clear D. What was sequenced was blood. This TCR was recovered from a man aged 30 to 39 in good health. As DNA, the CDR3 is TGCAGCGTTGAGTACCCAGCGGGGGGCTACACCTTC. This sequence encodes CSVEYPAGGYTF. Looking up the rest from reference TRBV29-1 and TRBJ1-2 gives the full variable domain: SAVISQKPSRDICQRGTSLTIQCQVDSQVTMMFWYRQQPGQSLTLIATANQGSEATYESGFVIDKFPISRPNLTFSTLTVSNMSPEDSSIYLCSVEYPAGGYTFGSGTRLTVV.